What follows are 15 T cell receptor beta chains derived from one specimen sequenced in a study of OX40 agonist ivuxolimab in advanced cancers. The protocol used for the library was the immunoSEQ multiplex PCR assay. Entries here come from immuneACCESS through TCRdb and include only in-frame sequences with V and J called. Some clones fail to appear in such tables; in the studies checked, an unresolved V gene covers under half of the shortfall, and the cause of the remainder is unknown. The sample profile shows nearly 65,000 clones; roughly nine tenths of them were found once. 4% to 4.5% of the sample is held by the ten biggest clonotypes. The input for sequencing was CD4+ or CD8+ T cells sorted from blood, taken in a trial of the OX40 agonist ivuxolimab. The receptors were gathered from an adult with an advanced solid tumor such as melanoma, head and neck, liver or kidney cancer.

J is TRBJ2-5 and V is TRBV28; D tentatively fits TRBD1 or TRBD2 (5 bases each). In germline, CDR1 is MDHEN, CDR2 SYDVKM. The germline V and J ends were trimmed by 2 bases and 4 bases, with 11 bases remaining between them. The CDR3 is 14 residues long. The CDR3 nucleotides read TGTGCCAGCAGTTTAGAGGGGATACGAGAGACCCAGTACTTC. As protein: CASSLEGIRETQYF.

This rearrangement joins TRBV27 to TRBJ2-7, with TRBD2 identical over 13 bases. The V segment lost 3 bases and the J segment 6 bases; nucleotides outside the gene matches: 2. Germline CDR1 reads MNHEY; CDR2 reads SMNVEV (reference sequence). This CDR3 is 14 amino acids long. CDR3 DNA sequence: TGTGCCAGCAGTTTGGGACTAGCGGGAACCGAGCAGTACTTC. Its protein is CASSLGLAGTEQYF.

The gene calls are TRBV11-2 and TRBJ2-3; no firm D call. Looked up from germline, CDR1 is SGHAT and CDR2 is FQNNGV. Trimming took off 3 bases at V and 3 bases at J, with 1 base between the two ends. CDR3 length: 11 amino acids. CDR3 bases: TGTGCCAGCAGCTTTACAGATACGCAGTATTTT. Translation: CASSFTDTQYF.

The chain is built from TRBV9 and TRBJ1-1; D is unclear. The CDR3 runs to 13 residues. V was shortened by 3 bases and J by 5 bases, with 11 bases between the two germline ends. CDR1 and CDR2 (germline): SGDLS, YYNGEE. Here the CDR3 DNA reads TGTGCCAGCAGCGGTCAACAAGATACTGAAGCTTTCTTT. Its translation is CASSGQQDTEAFF. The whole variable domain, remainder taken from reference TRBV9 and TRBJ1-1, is DSGVTQTPKHLITATGQRVTLRCSPRSGDLSVYWYQQSLDQGLQFLIQYYNGEERAKGNILERFSAQQFPDLHSELNLSSLELGDSALYFCASSGQQDTEAFFGQGTRLTVV.

The CDR3 region is CASSSRKGTSSNEQFF. The CDR3 DNA follows: TGTGCCAGCAGCTCCCGGAAGGGGACTAGCTCCAATGAGCAGTTCTTC. This chain links TRBV9 with TRBJ2-1, with 9 bases aligning to TRBD2. Germline lookup yields CDR1 SGDLS and CDR2 YYNGEE. This CDR3 is built from 16 residues. Germline trimming cut 4 bases from V and 6 bases from J; bases unmatched to any gene: 11.

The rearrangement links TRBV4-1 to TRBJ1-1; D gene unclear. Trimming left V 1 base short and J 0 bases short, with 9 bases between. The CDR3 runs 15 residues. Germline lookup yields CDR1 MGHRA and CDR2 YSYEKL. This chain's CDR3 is CASSQAITLNTEAFF. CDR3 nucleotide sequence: TGCGCCAGCAGCCAAGCGATAACGCTGAACACTGAAGCTTTCTTT.

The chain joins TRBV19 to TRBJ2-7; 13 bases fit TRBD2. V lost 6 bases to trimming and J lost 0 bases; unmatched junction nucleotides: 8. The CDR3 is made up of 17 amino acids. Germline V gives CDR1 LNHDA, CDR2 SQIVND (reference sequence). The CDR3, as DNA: TGTGCCAGTAGCAAGACTAGCGGGAGGACCAGCTCCTACGAGCAGTACTTC. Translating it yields CASSKTSGRTSSYEQYF.

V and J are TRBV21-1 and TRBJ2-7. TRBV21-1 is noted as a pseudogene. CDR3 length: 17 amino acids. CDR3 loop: CASSNCCCRDGSYEQYV. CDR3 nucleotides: TGTGCCAGCAGCAACTGTTGTTGCAGGGACGGCTCCTACGAGCAGTACGTC.

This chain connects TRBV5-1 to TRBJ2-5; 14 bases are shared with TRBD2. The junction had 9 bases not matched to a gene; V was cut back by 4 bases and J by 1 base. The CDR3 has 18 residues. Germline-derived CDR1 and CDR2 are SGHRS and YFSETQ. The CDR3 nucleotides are TGCGCCAGCAGCGGGCCGGGACTAGCGGGAGAGCCCCAAGAGACCCAGTACTTC. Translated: CASSGPGLAGEPQETQYF.

The CDR3 coding sequence is TGTGCCAGCAGTTTAGAAAGGATTAATCAGCCCCAGCATTTT. Protein: CASSLERINQPQHF. V and J are TRBV28 and TRBJ1-5, with unresolved D. Germline V gene data show CDR1 as MDHEN and CDR2 as SYDVKM. The CDR3 spans 14 residues. V was pared by 2 bases and J by 4 bases, with 9 bases between.

The CDR3 is CASSYLGRGHFGELFF. Written as DNA, the CDR3 is TGTGCCAGCAGTTATCTAGGCAGGGGGCATTTCGGGGAGCTGTTTTTT. The chain is built from TRBV6-6 and TRBJ2-2; 8 nucleotides agree with TRBD1. The CDR3 runs to 16 residues. Germline assignment: CDR1 MNHNY and CDR2 SVGAGI (reference sequence). V shed 3 bases and J 7 bases; nucleotides not matched to a gene: 10.

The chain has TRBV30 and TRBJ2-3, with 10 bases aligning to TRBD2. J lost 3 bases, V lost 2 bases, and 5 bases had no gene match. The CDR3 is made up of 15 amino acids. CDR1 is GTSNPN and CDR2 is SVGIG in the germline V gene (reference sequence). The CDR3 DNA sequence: TGTGCCTGGAGTAGGACTAGCGGAGGGACAGATACGCAGTATTTT. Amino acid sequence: CAWSRTSGGTDTQYF.

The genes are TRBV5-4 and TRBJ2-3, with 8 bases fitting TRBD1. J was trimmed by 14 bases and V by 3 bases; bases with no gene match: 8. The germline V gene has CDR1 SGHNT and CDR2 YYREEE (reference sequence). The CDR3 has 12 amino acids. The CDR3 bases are TGTGCCAGCAGCTATAATAGGGACAGGCGGTATTTT. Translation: CASSYNRDRRYF. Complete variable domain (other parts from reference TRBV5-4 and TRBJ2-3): ETGVTQSPTHLIKTRGQQVTLRCSSQSGHNTVSWYQQALGQGPQFIFQYYREEENGRGNFPPRFSGLQFPNYSSELNVNALELDDSALYLCASSYNRDRRYFGPGTRLTVL.

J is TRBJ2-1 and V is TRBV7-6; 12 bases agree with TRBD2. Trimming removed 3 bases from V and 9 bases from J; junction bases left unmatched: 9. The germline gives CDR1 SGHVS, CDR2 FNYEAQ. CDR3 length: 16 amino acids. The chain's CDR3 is CASSLSLAGGPSEQFF. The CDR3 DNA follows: TGTGCCAGCAGCTTGTCTCTAGCGGGGGGGCCTAGTGAGCAGTTCTTC. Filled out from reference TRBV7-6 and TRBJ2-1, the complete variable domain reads GAGVSQSPRYKVTKRGQDVALRCDPISGHVSLYWYRQALGQGPEFLTYFNYEAQQDKSGLPNDRFSAERPEGSISTLTIQRTEQRDSAMYRCASSLSLAGGPSEQFFGPGTRLTVL.

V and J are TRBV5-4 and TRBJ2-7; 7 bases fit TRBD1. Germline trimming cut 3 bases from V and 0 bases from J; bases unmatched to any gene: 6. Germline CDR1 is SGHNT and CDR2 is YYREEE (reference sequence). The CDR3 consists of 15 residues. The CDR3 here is CASSSLQGSSYEQYF. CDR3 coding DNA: TGTGCCAGCAGCTCACTACAGGGGAGCTCCTACGAGCAGTACTTC.